In its sample, the clone carrying this T cell receptor beta chain ranks as hyperexpanded. Its antigen is currently unknown. The data were obtained in a study of brain metastases from non-small cell lung cancer. Data came from immunoSEQ multiplex PCR; TCRdb stores just in-frame clones and leaves some out. The table records about a thousand clones, under 85% of them present only once. The CDR3 has 15 residues. Trimming took off 2 bases at V and 5 bases at J, with 12 bases between the two ends. The germline V gene encodes CDR1 MNHEY and CDR2 SMNVEV (reference sequence). General observations from the study: Metastases had sparse T cells but largely shared repertoires with primaries. Compared with primary tumors, brain metastases showed less T-cell infiltration. Compared with their matched primary tumors, roughly two thirds of brain metastases showed expanded T-cell clones.

This clonotype originated in a donor at least 40 years old with non-small cell lung cancer. J is TRBJ1-4 and V is TRBV27, with no clear D. Source material: tissue from a brain metastasis. This CDR3 is CASSLDWAGNEKLFF. For the CDR3, the DNA is TGTGCCAGCAGTTTAGATTGGGCCGGGAATGAAAAACTGTTTTTT.